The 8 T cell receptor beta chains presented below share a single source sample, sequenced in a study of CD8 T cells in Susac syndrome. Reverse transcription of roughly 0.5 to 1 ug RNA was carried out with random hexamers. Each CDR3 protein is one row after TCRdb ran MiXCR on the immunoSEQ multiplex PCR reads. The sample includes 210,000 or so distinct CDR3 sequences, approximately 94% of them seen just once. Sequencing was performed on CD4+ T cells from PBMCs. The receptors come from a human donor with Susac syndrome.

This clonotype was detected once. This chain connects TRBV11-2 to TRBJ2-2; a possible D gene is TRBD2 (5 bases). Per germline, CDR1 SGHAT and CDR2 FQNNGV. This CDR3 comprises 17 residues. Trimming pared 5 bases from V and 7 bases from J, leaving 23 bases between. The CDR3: CASSTRSPTTIGGELFF. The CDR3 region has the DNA TGTGCCAGCAGCACTAGGTCCCCAACCACCATCGGCGGGGAGCTGTTTTTT.

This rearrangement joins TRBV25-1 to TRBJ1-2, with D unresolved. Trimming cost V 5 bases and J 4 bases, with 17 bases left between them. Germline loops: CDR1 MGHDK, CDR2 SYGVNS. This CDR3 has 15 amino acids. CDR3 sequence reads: CASSNHPVEGYGYTF. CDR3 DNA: TGTGCCAGCAGTAACCATCCCGTTGAGGGCTATGGCTACACCTTC.

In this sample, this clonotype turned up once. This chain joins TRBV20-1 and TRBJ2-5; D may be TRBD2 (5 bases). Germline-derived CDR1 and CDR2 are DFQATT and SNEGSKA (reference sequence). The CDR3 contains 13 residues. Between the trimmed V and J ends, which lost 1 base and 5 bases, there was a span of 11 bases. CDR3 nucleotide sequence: TGCAGTGCTAGAGCGGGGTCGGGGGAGACCCAGTACTTC. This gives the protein CSARAGSGETQYF.

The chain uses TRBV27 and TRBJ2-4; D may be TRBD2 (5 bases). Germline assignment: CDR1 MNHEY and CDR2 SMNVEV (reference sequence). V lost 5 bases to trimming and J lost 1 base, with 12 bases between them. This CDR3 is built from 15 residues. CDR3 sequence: CASSQVGGAKNIQYF. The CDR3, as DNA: TGTGCCAGCAGTCAGGTTGGCGGGGCCAAAAACATTCAGTACTTC.

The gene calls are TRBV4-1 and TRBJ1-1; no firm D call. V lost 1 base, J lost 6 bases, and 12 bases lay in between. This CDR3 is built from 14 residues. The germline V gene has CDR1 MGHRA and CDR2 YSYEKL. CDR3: CASSQVPGEAEAFF. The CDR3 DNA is TGCGCCAGCAGCCAAGTTCCGGGTGAGGCTGAAGCTTTCTTT.

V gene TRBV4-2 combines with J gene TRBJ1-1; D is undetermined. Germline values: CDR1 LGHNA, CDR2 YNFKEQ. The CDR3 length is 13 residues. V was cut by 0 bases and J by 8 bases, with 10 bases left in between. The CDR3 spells CASSQEGGKEAFF. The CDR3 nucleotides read TGTGCCAGCAGCCAAGAGGGCGGGAAAGAAGCTTTCTTT.

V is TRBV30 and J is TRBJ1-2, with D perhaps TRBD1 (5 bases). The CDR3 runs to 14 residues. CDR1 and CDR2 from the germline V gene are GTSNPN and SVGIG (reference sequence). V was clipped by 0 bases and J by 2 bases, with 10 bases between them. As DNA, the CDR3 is TGTGCCTGGAGTGTACCCCCAGGGAACTATGGCTACACCTTC. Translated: CAWSVPPGNYGYTF.

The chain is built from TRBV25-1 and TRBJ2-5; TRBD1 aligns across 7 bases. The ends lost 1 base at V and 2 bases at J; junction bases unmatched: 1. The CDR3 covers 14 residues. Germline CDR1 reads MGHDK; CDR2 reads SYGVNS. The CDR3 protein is CASSEFRGQETQYF. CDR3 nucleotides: TGTGCCAGCAGTGAATTCAGGGGGCAAGAGACCCAGTACTTC.